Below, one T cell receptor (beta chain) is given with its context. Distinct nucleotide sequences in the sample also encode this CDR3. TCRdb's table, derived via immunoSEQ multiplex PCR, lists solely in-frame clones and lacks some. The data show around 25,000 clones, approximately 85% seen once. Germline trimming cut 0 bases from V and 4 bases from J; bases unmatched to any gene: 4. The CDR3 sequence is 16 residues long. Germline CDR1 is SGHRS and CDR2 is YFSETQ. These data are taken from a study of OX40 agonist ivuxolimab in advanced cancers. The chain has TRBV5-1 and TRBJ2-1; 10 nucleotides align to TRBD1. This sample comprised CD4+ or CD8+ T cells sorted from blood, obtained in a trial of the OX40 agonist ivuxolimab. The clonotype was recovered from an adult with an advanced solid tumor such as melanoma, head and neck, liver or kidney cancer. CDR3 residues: CASSLAGGQGYNEQFF. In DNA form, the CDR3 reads TGCGCCAGCAGCTTGGCCGGGGGACAGGGGTACAATGAGCAGTTCTTC.